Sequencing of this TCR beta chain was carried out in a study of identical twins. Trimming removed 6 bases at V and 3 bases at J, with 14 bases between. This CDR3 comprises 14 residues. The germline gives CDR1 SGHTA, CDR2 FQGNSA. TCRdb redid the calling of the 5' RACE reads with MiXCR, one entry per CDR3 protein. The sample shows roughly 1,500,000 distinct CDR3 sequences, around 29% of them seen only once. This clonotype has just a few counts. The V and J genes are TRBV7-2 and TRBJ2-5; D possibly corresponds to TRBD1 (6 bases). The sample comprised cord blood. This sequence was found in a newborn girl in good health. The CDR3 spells CASSHRWTEETQYF. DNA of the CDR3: TGTGCCAGCAGTCATAGATGGACAGAAGAGACCCAGTACTTC.